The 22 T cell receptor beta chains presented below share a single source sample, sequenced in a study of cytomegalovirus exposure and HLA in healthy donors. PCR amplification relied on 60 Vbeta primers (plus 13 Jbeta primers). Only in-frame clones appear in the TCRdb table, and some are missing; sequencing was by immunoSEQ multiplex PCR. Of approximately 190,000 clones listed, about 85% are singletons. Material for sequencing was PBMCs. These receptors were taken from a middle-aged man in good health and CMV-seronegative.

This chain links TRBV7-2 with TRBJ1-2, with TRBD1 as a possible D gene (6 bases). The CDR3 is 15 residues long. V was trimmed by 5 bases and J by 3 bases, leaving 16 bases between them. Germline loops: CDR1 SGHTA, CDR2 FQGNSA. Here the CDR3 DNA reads TGTGCCAGCAGCCAGGGTGACAGGCTCTACTATGGCTACACCTTC. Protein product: CASSQGDRLYYGYTF.

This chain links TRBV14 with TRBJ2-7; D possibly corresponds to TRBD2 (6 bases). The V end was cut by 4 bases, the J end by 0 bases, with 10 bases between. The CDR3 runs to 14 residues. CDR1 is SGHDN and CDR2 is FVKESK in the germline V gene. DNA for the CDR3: TGTGCCAGCAGCCGGCGGGGCCTCTCCTACGAGCAGTACTTC. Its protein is CASSRRGLSYEQYF.

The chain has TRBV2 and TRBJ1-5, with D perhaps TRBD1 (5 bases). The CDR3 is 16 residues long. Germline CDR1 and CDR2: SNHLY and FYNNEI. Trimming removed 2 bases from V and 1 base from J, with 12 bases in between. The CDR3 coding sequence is TGTGCCAGCAGTGAATGGGGCCTAGGGAGCAATCAGCCCCAGCATTTT. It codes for CASSEWGLGSNQPQHF. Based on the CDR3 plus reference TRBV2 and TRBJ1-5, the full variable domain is EPEVTQTPSHQVTQMGQEVILRCVPISNHLYFYWYRQILGQKVEFLVSFYNNEISEKSEIFDDQFSVERPDGSNFTLKIRSTKLEDSAMYFCASSEWGLGSNQPQHFGDGTRLSIL.

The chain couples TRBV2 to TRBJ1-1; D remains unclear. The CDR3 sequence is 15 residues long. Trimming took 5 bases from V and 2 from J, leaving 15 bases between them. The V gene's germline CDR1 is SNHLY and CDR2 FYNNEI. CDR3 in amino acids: CASSPYGTVNTEAFF. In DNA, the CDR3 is TGTGCCAGCAGTCCTTATGGTACAGTAAACACTGAAGCTTTCTTT.

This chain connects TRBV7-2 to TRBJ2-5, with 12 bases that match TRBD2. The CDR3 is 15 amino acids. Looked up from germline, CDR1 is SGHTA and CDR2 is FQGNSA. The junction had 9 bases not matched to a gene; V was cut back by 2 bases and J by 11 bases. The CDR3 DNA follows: TGTGCCAGCAGCTTAATACTAGCGGGGGGTCGGGAGCAGTACTTC. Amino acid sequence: CASSLILAGGREQYF. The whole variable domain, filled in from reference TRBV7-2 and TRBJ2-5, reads GAGVSQSPSNKVTEKGKDVELRCDPISGHTALYWYRQSLGQGLEFLIYFQGNSAPDKSGLPSDRFSAERTGGSVSTLTIQRTQQEDSAVYLCASSLILAGGREQYFGPGTRLLVL.

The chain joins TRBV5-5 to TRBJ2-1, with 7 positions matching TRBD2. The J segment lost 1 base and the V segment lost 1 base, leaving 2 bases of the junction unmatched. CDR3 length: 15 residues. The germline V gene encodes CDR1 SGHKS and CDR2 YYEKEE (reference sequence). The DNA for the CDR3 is TGTGCCAGCAGCTTGTGGCGGGGGTCCTACAATGAGCAGTTCTTC. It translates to CASSLWRGSYNEQFF. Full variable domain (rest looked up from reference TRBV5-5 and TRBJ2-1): DAGVTQSPTHLIKTRGQQVTLRCSPISGHKSVSWYQQVLGQGPQFIFQYYEKEERGRGNFPDRFSARQFPNYSSELNVNALLLGDSALYLCASSLWRGSYNEQFFGPGTRLTVL.

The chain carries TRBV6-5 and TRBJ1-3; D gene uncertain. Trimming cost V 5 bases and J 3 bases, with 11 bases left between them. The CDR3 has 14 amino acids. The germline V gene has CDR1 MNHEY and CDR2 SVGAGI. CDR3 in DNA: TGTGCCAGCAGTACCGGGAAGGGTGGAAACACCATATATTTT. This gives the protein CASSTGKGGNTIYF.

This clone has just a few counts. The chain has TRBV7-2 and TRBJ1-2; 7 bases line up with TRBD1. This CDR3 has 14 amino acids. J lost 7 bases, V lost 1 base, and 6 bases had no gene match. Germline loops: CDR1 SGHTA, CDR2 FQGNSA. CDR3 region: CASSLDNRGIGYTF. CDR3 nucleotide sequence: TGTGCCAGCAGCTTAGATAACAGGGGAATTGGCTACACCTTC. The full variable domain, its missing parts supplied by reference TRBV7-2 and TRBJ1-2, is GAGVSQSPSNKVTEKGKDVELRCDPISGHTALYWYRQSLGQGLEFLIYFQGNSAPDKSGLPSDRFSAERTGGSVSTLTIQRTQQEDSAVYLCASSLDNRGIGYTFGSGTRLTVV.

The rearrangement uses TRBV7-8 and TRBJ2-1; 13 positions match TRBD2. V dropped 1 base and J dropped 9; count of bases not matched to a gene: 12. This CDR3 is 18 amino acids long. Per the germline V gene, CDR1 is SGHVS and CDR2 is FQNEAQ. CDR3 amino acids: CASSLELAGGPLSGEQFF. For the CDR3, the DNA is TGTGCCAGCAGCTTAGAACTAGCGGGGGGGCCTCTAAGTGGTGAGCAGTTCTTC.

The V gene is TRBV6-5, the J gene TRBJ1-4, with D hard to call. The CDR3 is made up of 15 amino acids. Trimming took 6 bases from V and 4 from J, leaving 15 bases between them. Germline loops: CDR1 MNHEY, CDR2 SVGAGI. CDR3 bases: TGTGCCAGCAGACCCCGAGCGAGGTATAATGAAAAACTGTTTTTT. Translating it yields CASRPRARYNEKLFF.

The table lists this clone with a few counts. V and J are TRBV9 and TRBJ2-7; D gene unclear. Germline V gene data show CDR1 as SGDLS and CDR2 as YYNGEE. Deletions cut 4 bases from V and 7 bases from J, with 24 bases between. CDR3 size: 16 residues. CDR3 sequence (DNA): TGTGCCAGCAGCCACTCCTCAGCCCCTTCAACCGGGGAGCAGTACTTC. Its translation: CASSHSSAPSTGEQYF. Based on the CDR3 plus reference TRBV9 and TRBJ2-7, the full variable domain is DSGVTQTPKHLITATGQRVTLRCSPRSGDLSVYWYQQSLDQGLQFLIQYYNGEERAKGNILERFSAQQFPDLHSELNLSSLELGDSALYFCASSHSSAPSTGEQYFGPGTRLTVT.

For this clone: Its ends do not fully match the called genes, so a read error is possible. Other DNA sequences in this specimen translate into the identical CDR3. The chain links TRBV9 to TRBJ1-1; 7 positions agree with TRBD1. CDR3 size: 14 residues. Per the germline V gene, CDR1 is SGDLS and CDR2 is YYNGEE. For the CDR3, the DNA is TGTGCCAGACCGGTAAGGGGGCGCGATACTGAAGCCTTCTTT. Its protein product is CARPVRGRDTEAFF.

DNA for the CDR3: TGTGCCAGCAGCTTAGAGGGGTGGACCTATGGCTACACCTTC. It codes for CASSLEGWTYGYTF. The chain employs TRBV13 and TRBJ1-2, with D tentatively TRBD1 (5 bases). CDR3 length: 14 residues. The germline gives CDR1 PRHDT, CDR2 FYEKMQ (reference sequence). V gave up 1 base and J gave up 4 bases, with 10 bases separating them.

CDR3 residues: CASSTRQGGYSPLHF. DNA for the CDR3: TGTGCCAGCAGCACCAGACAGGGAGGTTATTCACCCCTCCACTTT. The V gene is TRBV13, the J gene TRBJ1-6; 7 bases align to TRBD1. V gave up 5 bases and J gave up 8 bases; unmatched junction bases: 9. The V gene's germline CDR1 is PRHDT and CDR2 FYEKMQ (reference sequence). CDR3 length equals 15 residues.

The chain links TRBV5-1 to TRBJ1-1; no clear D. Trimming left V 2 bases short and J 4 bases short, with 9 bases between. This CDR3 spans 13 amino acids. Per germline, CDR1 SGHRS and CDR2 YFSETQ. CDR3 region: CASSFLGSTEAFF. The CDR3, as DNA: TGCGCCAGCAGCTTCCTGGGCAGCACTGAAGCTTTCTTT. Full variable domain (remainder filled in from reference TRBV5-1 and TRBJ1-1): KAGVTQTPRYLIKTRGQQVTLSCSPISGHRSVSWYQQTPGQGLQFLFEYFSETQRNKGNFPGRFSGRQFSNSRSEMNVSTLELGDSALYLCASSFLGSTEAFFGQGTRLTVV.

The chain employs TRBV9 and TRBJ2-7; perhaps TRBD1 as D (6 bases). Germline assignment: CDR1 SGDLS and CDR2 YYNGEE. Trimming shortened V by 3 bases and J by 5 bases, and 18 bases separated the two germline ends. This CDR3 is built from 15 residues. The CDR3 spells CASSETPQGSNEQYF. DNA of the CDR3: TGTGCCAGCAGCGAGACCCCACAGGGAAGCAACGAGCAGTACTTC.

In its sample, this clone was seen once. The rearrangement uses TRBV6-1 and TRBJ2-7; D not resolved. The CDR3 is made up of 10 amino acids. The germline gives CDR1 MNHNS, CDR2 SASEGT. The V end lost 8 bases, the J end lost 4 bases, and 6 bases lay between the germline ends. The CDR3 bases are TGTGCCAGCTTCCAGTACGAGCAGTACTTC. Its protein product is CASFQYEQYF.

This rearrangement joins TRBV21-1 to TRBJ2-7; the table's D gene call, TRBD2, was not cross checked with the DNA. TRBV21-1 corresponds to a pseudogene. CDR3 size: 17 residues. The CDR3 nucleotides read TGTGCCAGCAGCAAACAGGAACGCCACTCCGGGATCTACGAGCAGTACTTC. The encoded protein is CASSKQERHSGIYEQYF.

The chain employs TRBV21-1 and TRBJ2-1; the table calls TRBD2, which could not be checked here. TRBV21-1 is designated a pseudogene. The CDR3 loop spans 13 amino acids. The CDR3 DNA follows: TGTGCCAGCAGCGCCGGGGGGGCTCATGAGCAGTTCTTC. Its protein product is CASSAGGAHEQFF.

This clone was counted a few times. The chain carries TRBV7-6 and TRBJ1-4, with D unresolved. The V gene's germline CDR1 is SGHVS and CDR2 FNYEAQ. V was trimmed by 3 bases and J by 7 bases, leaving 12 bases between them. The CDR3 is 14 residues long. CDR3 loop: CASSFRGGGEKLFF. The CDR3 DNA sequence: TGTGCCAGCAGCTTTCGGGGAGGAGGTGAAAAACTGTTTTTT.

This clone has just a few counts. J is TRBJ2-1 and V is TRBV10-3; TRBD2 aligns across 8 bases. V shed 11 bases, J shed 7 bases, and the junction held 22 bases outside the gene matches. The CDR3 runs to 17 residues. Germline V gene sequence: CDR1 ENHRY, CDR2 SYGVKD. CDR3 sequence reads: CALTEFTPGLGLNEQFF. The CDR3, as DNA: TGTGCCTTGACAGAATTCACTCCGGGACTAGGACTGAATGAGCAGTTCTTC.

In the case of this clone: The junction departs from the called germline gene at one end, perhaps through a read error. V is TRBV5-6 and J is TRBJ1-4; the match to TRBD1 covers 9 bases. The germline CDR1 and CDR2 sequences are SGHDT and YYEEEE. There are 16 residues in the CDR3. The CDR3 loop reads CVSSAGTGLANEKLFF. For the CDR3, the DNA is TGTGTCAGCAGCGCCGGGACAGGGTTGGCTAATGAAAAACTGTTTTTT. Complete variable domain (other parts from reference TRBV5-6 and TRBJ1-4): DAGVTQSPTHLIKTRGQQVTLRCSPKSGHDTVSWYQQALGQGPQFIFQYYEEEERQRGNFPDRFSGHQFPNYSSELNVNALLLGDSALYLCVSSAGTGLANEKLFFGSGTQLSVL.